This T cell receptor beta chain was found in a study of cytomegalovirus exposure and HLA in healthy donors. Study-wide results and limits: The study labeled 164 TCR beta chains cytomegalovirus-associated. Later analysis placed DRB1 highest and HLA-C lowest in TCR association rates, which differed by HLA locus. In an earlier analysis, about 87% or about 30%: the productive usage of most TCR beta V segments.

The primer mix had 60 Vbeta and 13 Jbeta primers. The data were produced by immunoSEQ multiplex PCR, yet TCRdb's version contains in-frame clones alone and is incomplete. The table lists around 150,000 clones, 60% to 80% of them singletons. As to this clone: Its antigen remains unknown.

The source material was PBMCs. The receptor was derived from a man aged 55 to 70 in good health and CMV-seronegative.

Written as DNA, the CDR3 is TGTGCTAGTGGTTTGGTACAATCTCCCTTCCGGGACAGGGGGAGTCGAGCCAAAAACATTCAGTACTTC. Translated: CASGLVQSPFRDRGSRAKNIQYF. The rearrangement links TRBV12-5 to TRBJ2-4; TRBD1 aligns across 11 bases. CDR3 size: 23 residues. Germline loops: CDR1 LGHNT, CDR2 FRNRAP. V shed 0 bases and J 0 bases; nucleotides not matched to a gene: 19.